This entry lists 13 T cell receptor beta chains sequenced from one sample in a study of response to subunit inactivated influenza vaccine. From the RT-PCR reads, TCRdb called clonotypes with MiXCR, one entry per CDR3 protein. The sample holds about 650,000 distinct CDR3 sequences, more than 15% seen once. This specimen was PBMCs from blood, taken roughly 13 days after vaccination. Receptors originate from a man aged 45-65 years who received an inactivated influenza vaccine.

The V call is TRBV11-1, the J call TRBJ2-1; 12 bases are a match to TRBD2. There are 13 residues in the CDR3. J was trimmed by 15 bases and V by 8 bases; bases with no gene match: 11. Germline-derived CDR1 and CDR2 are SGHAT and FQDESV (reference sequence). CDR3 amino acids: CASQLAGGPRPFF. CDR3 sequence (DNA): TGTGCCAGCCAGCTAGCGGGAGGGCCCCGTCCGTTCTTC.

In this sample, this clonotype turned up a few times. The chain carries TRBV5-6 and TRBJ2-2; tentative D call: TRBD1 (6 bases). There are 14 residues in the CDR3. Per germline, CDR1 SGHDT and CDR2 YYEEEE. The V gene lost 5 bases and the J gene lost 6 bases, with 14 bases spanning the gap. The CDR3 region is CASRATGTSGELFF. DNA for the CDR3: TGTGCCAGCAGAGCCACCGGGACATCCGGGGAGCTGTTTTTT.

This chain connects TRBV4-2 to TRBJ2-1, with TRBD2 matching over 8 bases. The V gene end was trimmed by 0 bases and the J gene end by 6 bases; junction bases not matched to a gene: 7. Germline values: CDR1 LGHNA, CDR2 YNFKEQ. The length of the CDR3 is 16 residues. The CDR3 sequence is CASSQDRGGGVNEQFF. The DNA for the CDR3 is TGTGCCAGCAGCCAAGATCGGGGGGGAGGAGTCAATGAGCAGTTCTTC.

This chain joins TRBV6-1 and TRBJ2-1, with D perhaps matching TRBD2 (6 bases). V lost 5 bases to trimming and J lost 6 bases, with 26 bases between them. CDR1 and CDR2 from the germline V gene are MNHNS and SASEGT. CDR3 length: 18 residues. The CDR3 protein is CASSRRLTSTSRINEQFF. The CDR3 coding sequence is TGTGCCAGCAGTCGAAGGCTAACTAGCACCTCCCGTATCAATGAGCAGTTCTTC.

This clonotype was seen more than once but under ten times. V is TRBV20-1 and J is TRBJ1-1; D not certain. CDR3 size: 13 residues. Germline V gives CDR1 DFQATT, CDR2 SNEGSKA (reference sequence). The V gene lost 5 bases and the J gene lost 0 bases, with 10 bases spanning the gap. The CDR3 spells CSAPRLLNTEAFF. CDR3 DNA: TGCAGTGCTCCAAGACTCCTGAACACTGAAGCTTTCTTT.

The chain uses TRBV9 and TRBJ2-7; TRBD2 is a possible D gene (5 bases). Trimming cost V 4 bases and J 7 bases, with 24 bases left between them. The CDR3 loop spans 16 amino acids. Germline CDR1 reads SGDLS; CDR2 reads YYNGEE. In DNA form, the CDR3 reads TGTGCCAGCAGCTCCCTCCAGGAGCATGGTACGGGAGAGCAGTACTTC. As protein: CASSSLQEHGTGEQYF.

This clonotype occurred a few times. The chain couples TRBV6-1 to TRBJ2-1, with D maybe TRBD2 (5 bases). Trimming stripped 1 base from V and 4 bases from J, with 8 bases between. Per the germline V gene, CDR1 is MNHNS and CDR2 is SASEGT. The CDR3 is made up of 14 amino acids. CDR3 amino acids: CASSEGLIYNEQFF. DNA for the CDR3: TGTGCCAGCAGTGAAGGACTAATATACAATGAGCAGTTCTTC.

Many counts were recorded for this clonotype. This chain uses TRBV5-1 with TRBJ2-1, with D possibly TRBD1 on 5 matching bases. V was shortened by 3 bases and J by 8 bases, with 9 bases between the two germline ends. There are 12 residues in the CDR3. The V gene's germline CDR1 is SGHRS and CDR2 YFSETQ. The CDR3 DNA reads as TGCGCCAGCAGCTCTCAAGGGGATGAGCAGTTCTTC. Translating gives CASSSQGDEQFF.

In its sample, this clonotype was seen a few times. The genes are TRBV6-2 or TRBV6-3 and TRBJ1-1; D gene uncertain. Germline V gives CDR1 MNHEY, CDR2 SVGEGT. Deletions cut 5 bases from V and 2 bases from J, with 9 bases between. This CDR3 contains 13 residues. The CDR3 protein is CASSARINTEAFF. CDR3 in DNA: TGTGCCAGCAGTGCCCGGATAAACACTGAAGCTTTCTTT.

This chain connects TRBV5-1 to TRBJ2-7, with D perhaps given as TRBD1 or TRBD2 (5 bases each). The V gene lost 5 bases and the J gene lost 2 bases, with 14 bases spanning the gap. The CDR3 contains 14 residues. CDR1 and CDR2 from the germline V gene are SGHRS and YFSETQ. The CDR3 reads CASRPGTPTYEQYF. In DNA, the CDR3 is TGCGCCAGCAGACCCGGGACCCCGACCTACGAGCAGTACTTC.

The chain is built from TRBV9 and TRBJ2-3; D remains unclear. The V end was cut by 0 bases, the J end by 2 bases, with 7 bases between. Germline V gene lookup returns CDR1 SGDLS and CDR2 YYNGEE. This CDR3 spans 14 amino acids. CDR3: CASSVGATTDTQYF. CDR3 sequence (DNA): TGTGCCAGCAGCGTAGGGGCAACCACAGATACGCAGTATTTT.

The chain joins TRBV18 to TRBJ1-2, with a possible D match to TRBD1 (6 bases). Deletions cut 4 bases from V and 4 bases from J, with 16 bases between. This CDR3 spans 15 amino acids. The germline CDR1 and CDR2 sequences are KGHSH and LQKENI. CDR3 nucleotides: TGTGCCAGCTCACGGACAGTTGGGGGGAGCTATGGCTACACCTTC. Translating gives CASSRTVGGSYGYTF.

The sample holds many counts of this clonotype. V usage is TRBV6-2 or TRBV6-3 and J usage is TRBJ2-7; TRBD2 matches 7 bases. The ends lost 2 bases at V and 3 bases at J; junction bases unmatched: 7. The CDR3 consists of 15 residues. The V gene's germline CDR1 is MNHEY and CDR2 SVGEGT. CDR3 protein: CASSYDGGTIYEQYF. For the CDR3, the DNA is TGTGCCAGCAGTTACGACGGGGGGACCATCTACGAGCAGTACTTC.